The 19 T cell receptor beta chains in this list originate from one sample, sequenced in a study of beta chain features in type 1 diabetes. General study findings and limits: TCRB CDR3 length was moderately but significantly reduced in all four CD4+ subsets of Type 1 diabetes patients.

cDNA synthesis used the whole RNA isolate, giving expressed TCRB sequences. TCRdb's table, derived via immunoSEQ multiplex PCR, lists solely in-frame clones and lacks some. The table has about 650,000 clones, approximately 13% seen once. Their antigen targets remain unknown. The sample was naive CD4+ T cells from blood. The receptors shown here come from a man younger than 45 with type 1 diabetes.

The rearrangement joins TRBV7-9 to TRBJ2-3; possible D gene TRBD1, 6 bases. Germline V gene sequence: CDR1 SEHNR, CDR2 FQNEAQ (reference sequence). The V end lost 0 bases, the J end lost 4 bases, and 14 bases lay between the germline ends. The CDR3 is 16 amino acids. As DNA, the CDR3 is TGTGCCAGCAGCTTAGCTGGGGGCCGAGTCTCAGATACGCAGTATTTT. Translation: CASSLAGGRVSDTQYF.

The CDR3 here is CASRREANYGYTF. The CDR3 DNA reads TGTGCCAGCCGCAGGGAGGCCAACTATGGCTACACCTTC. The chain employs TRBV5-4 and TRBJ1-2; the D gene is possibly TRBD1 (5 bases). V gave up 7 bases and J gave up 2 bases, with 12 bases separating them. This CDR3 contains 13 residues. Germline lookup yields CDR1 SGHNT and CDR2 YYREEE (reference sequence).

V is TRBV9 and J is TRBJ2-5, with unresolved D. The CDR3 spans 13 residues. V was clipped by 1 base and J by 3 bases, with 7 bases between them. Germline CDR1 is SGDLS and CDR2 is YYNGEE. CDR3 nucleotide sequence: TGTGCCAGCAGCGTAAACGTTGAAGAGACCCAGTACTTC. This sequence encodes CASSVNVEETQYF.

This clone was counted a few times. V is TRBV21-1 and J is TRBJ2-6; no check of the table's D call, TRBD1, against the DNA was made. TRBV21-1 is a recognized pseudogene. The CDR3 totals 20 residues. The CDR3 nucleotides are TGTGCCAGCAGCAAAGAGGGGACAGTTTCCCTGAGCTCTGGGGCCAACGTCCTGACTTTC. It translates to CASSKEGTVSLSSGANVLTF.

A few counts support this clone. This chain connects TRBV25-1 to TRBJ1-1; tentatively, D is TRBD1 (6 bases). The CDR3 sequence is 13 residues long. Between the trimmed V and J ends, which lost 7 bases and 8 bases, there was a span of 17 bases. CDR1 MGHDK and CDR2 SYGVNS come from the germline V gene. CDR3 amino acids: CASNRREGGEAFF. The CDR3, as DNA: TGTGCCAGCAACCGCCGGGAGGGGGGAGAAGCTTTCTTT.

CDR3 nucleotides: TGTGCCAGCAGCTCTGGACAGGGATTTAGCGAGCAGTACTTC. It codes for CASSSGQGFSEQYF. The chain combines TRBV7-9 with TRBJ2-7, with TRBD1 matching over 8 bases. V shed 4 bases and J 6 bases; nucleotides not matched to a gene: 8. Germline-derived CDR1 and CDR2 are SEHNR and FQNEAQ (reference sequence). The CDR3 contains 14 residues.

The sample holds a few counts of this clone. This sequence joins TRBV7-8 and TRBJ2-6; D is ambiguous. The CDR3 extends over 16 amino acids. With 2 bases removed from V and 0 bases from J, the gap between germline ends came to 8 bases. CDR1 and CDR2 (germline): SGHVS, FQNEAQ. Here the CDR3 DNA reads TGTGCCAGCAGCTTATTACGGAACTCTGGGGCCAACGTCCTGACTTTC. The encoded protein is CASSLLRNSGANVLTF.

This chain connects TRBV4-3 to TRBJ2-2; D not resolved. The CDR3 loop spans 14 amino acids. V dropped 0 bases and J dropped 7 bases, with 9 bases sitting between them. Germline-derived CDR1 and CDR2 are LGHNA and YSLEER. The CDR3 region is CASSQDRAIGELFF. CDR3 sequence (DNA): TGCGCCAGCAGCCAAGATCGAGCCATCGGGGAGCTGTTTTTT.

J is TRBJ2-1 and V is TRBV19; TRBD2 matches 13 bases. The V gene end was trimmed by 5 bases and the J gene end by 0 bases; junction bases not matched to a gene: 7. Germline V gene data show CDR1 as LNHDA and CDR2 as SQIVND (reference sequence). The CDR3 extends over 18 amino acids. CDR3 protein: CASSSGLAGEGSYNEQFF. CDR3 DNA: TGTGCCAGTAGTTCCGGACTAGCGGGGGAGGGCTCCTACAATGAGCAGTTCTTC.

This clone has only a few counts. V usage is TRBV9 and J usage is TRBJ1-6, with TRBD1 identical over 7 bases. The V and J ends lost 1 base and 7 bases, in that order; junction bases with no gene match: 2. The CDR3 contains 14 residues. Germline values: CDR1 SGDLS, CDR2 YYNGEE. CDR3 nucleotide sequence: TGTGCCAGCAGCGTAACAGGGGCAAATTCACCCCTCCACTTT. This sequence encodes CASSVTGANSPLHF.

This clone was picked up a small number of times. The genes are TRBV10-3 and TRBJ2-1; TRBD1 agrees at 7 bases. The V gene end was trimmed by 6 bases and the J gene end by 0 bases; junction bases not matched to a gene: 5. CDR3 length: 15 residues. Per germline, CDR1 ENHRY and CDR2 SYGVKD. The CDR3 DNA is TGTGCCATCAGCTTGGGACAGAGCTCCTACAATGAGCAGTTCTTC. Translation: CAISLGQSSYNEQFF.

The chain has TRBV30 and TRBJ2-4; 12 bases are shared with TRBD1. CDR3 length: 19 residues. Germline trimming cut 0 bases from V and 0 bases from J; bases unmatched to any gene: 9. The germline gives CDR1 GTSNPN, CDR2 SVGIG (reference sequence). The CDR3 loop is CAWSVWGQGALLAKNIQYF. CDR3 in DNA: TGTGCCTGGAGTGTTTGGGGACAGGGGGCACTCCTAGCCAAAAACATTCAGTACTTC.

This clone was observed a few times. The gene calls are TRBV4-3 and TRBJ1-3; D is uncertain. Trimming stripped 1 base from V and 2 bases from J, with 6 bases between. CDR1 is LGHNA, CDR2 YSLEER, per germline. The CDR3 extends over 14 amino acids. The CDR3 loop is CASSQGGTGNTIYF. DNA for the CDR3: TGCGCCAGCAGCCAAGGGGGAACTGGAAACACCATATATTTT.

The J gene is TRBJ1-1, the V gene TRBV5-1; no reliable D call. Trimming took 6 bases from V and 7 from J, leaving 16 bases between them. Germline lookup yields CDR1 SGHRS and CDR2 YFSETQ. The CDR3 runs to 13 residues. Here the CDR3 reads CASKAALGFEAFF. In DNA form, the CDR3 reads TGCGCCAGCAAGGCGGCGCTGGGGTTTGAAGCTTTCTTT.

This clone was seen only a few times. This chain uses TRBV5-6 with TRBJ2-5; D is uncertain. V was clipped by 0 bases and J by 2 bases, with 5 bases between them. The CDR3 spans 13 residues. CDR1 and CDR2 (germline): SGHDT, YYEEEE. DNA for the CDR3: TGTGCCAGCAGCTTGGGGCTGCAAGAGACCCAGTACTTC. Translated, it gives CASSLGLQETQYF.

The CDR3 loop reads CSVGARTDTQYF. In DNA form, the CDR3 reads TGCAGCGTTGGGGCCAGGACAGATACGCAGTATTTT. The chain recombines TRBV29-1 with TRBJ2-3; the D is unclear. CDR1 is SQVTM and CDR2 is ANQGSEA in the germline V gene. Trimming removed 4 bases at V and 3 bases at J, with 8 bases between. The CDR3 loop spans 12 amino acids.

This rearrangement joins TRBV19 to TRBJ2-7; D unresolved. The V end was cut by 5 bases, the J end by 4 bases, with 15 bases between. The CDR3 extends over 14 amino acids. The V gene's germline CDR1 is LNHDA and CDR2 SQIVND (reference sequence). CDR3 residues: CASSSGVPPYEQYF. CDR3 bases: TGTGCCAGTAGTTCCGGAGTTCCCCCATACGAGCAGTACTTC.

This clone appeared a few times. This sequence joins TRBV5-1 and TRBJ1-4, with 10 bases identical to TRBD1. This CDR3 spans 15 amino acids. The junction had 7 bases not matched to a gene; V was cut back by 5 bases and J by 6 bases. Germline CDR1 and CDR2: SGHRS and YFSETQ. The CDR3 DNA sequence: TGCGCCAGCAGTCCTGCCGGGACAGGGGATGAAAAACTGTTTTTT. Its protein product is CASSPAGTGDEKLFF. Using reference TRBV5-1 and TRBJ1-4 for the parts outside the CDR3, the full variable domain is KAGVTQTPRYLIKTRGQQVTLSCSPISGHRSVSWYQQTPGQGLQFLFEYFSETQRNKGNFPGRFSGRQFSNSRSEMNVSTLELGDSALYLCASSPAGTGDEKLFFGSGTQLSVL.

This clone showed up just a few times. The rearrangement links TRBV7-2 to TRBJ1-2; 8 nucleotides align to TRBD1. V was clipped by 2 bases and J by 8 bases; unmatched bases: 10. This CDR3 spans 15 amino acids. CDR1 is SGHTA and CDR2 is FQGNSA in the germline V gene. CDR3 DNA: TGTGCCAGCAGCTTACCCCAGGGGGCGCTAAGGGGCTACACCTTC. Protein product: CASSLPQGALRGYTF.